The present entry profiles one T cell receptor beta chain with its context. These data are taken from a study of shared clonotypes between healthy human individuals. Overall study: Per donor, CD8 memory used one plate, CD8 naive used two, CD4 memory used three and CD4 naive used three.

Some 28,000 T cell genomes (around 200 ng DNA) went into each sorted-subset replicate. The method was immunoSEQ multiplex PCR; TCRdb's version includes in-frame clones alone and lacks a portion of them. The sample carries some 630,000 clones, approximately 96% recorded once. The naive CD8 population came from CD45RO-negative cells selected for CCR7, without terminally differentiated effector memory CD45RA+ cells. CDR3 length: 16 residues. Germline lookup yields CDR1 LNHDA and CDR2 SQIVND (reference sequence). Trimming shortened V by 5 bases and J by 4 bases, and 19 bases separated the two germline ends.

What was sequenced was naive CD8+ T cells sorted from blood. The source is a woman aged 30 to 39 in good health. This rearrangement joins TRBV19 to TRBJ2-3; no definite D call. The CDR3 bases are TGTGCCAGTAGTCCCATGCCCCCTTTTGTCGCAGATACGCAGTATTTT. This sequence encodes CASSPMPPFVADTQYF.